The clone carrying this TCR beta chain was found many times. The target antigen is unknown. Quantitative 5'-RACE with molecular barcodes produced the TCR beta libraries. TCRdb reanalysed the 5' RACE reads using MiXCR and keeps one entry per CDR3 protein. The sample lists about 250,000 distinct CDR3 sequences, 8% to 9% occurring once. The entry originates in a study of CD8 T cells in ankylosing spondylitis. CDR1 is GTSNPN, CDR2 SVGIG, per germline (reference sequence). V was pared by 0 bases and J by 5 bases, with 12 bases between. CDR3 length: 14 residues. Study-wide findings and caveats: There were earlier reports of some motif variants in reactive arthritis synovial fluid and blood.

The V and J genes are TRBV30 and TRBJ2-3, with TRBD1 as a possible D gene (5 bases). The sample was blood, either unsorted or a sorted T cell fraction (not recorded which). The sequence came from a female donor with ankylosing spondylitis or in good health (not recorded which). CDR3 amino acids: CAWSVNKGKDTQYF. CDR3 sequence (DNA): TGTGCCTGGAGTGTAAACAAGGGGAAAGATACGCAGTATTTT.